Below, 21 T cell receptor beta chains from the same sample are listed, as sequenced in a study of cytomegalovirus exposure and HLA in healthy donors. The PCR had 60 Vbeta and 13 Jbeta primers. Repertoires were generated with immunoSEQ multiplex PCR, while TCRdb's copy carries only in-frame clones and drops some. Of 160,000 or so clones detected, about two thirds appear once; the ten largest clones hold 2.8%. The sample was PBMCs. These receptor sequences come from a woman younger than 45 in good health and CMV-seronegative.

V and J are TRBV7-8 and TRBJ2-7; 10 bases agree with TRBD2. Germline CDR1 is SGHVS and CDR2 is FQNEAQ. The length of the CDR3 is 14 residues. V lost 2 bases, J lost 4 bases, and 2 bases stayed unmatched. CDR3 nucleotides: TGTGCCAGCAGCTTAACTAGCGGGATTTACGAGCAGTACTTC. Amino acids: CASSLTSGIYEQYF.

V usage is TRBV2 and J usage is TRBJ2-3; a possible D gene is TRBD2 (6 bases). Germline CDR1 is SNHLY and CDR2 is FYNNEI. The length of the CDR3 is 12 residues. Deletions cut 4 bases from V and 7 bases from J, with 9 bases between. The CDR3 is CASSVGGNTQYF. CDR3 DNA sequence: TGTGCCAGCAGTGTTGGGGGGAATACGCAGTATTTT. Full variable domain (rest looked up from reference TRBV2 and TRBJ2-3): EPEVTQTPSHQVTQMGQEVILRCVPISNHLYFYWYRQILGQKVEFLVSFYNNEISEKSEIFDDQFSVERPDGSNFTLKIRSTKLEDSAMYFCASSVGGNTQYFGPGTRLTVL.

This chain uses TRBV30 with TRBJ1-2, with 7 positions matching TRBD1. CDR3 size: 13 residues. Germline CDR1 GTSNPN, CDR2 SVGIG (reference sequence). The trim removed 5 bases at V and 4 bases at J, leaving 7 bases unmatched. The CDR3 region is CAWGQATLYGYTF. CDR3 in DNA: TGTGCCTGGGGACAGGCGACCCTCTATGGCTACACCTTC.

The V gene is TRBV7-7, the J gene TRBJ2-1, with D perhaps matching TRBD2 (6 bases). The CDR3 has 14 residues. The V and J ends lost 5 bases and 8 bases respectively, with 16 bases between them. Germline V gene lookup returns CDR1 SSHAT and CDR2 FNYEAQ (reference sequence). The CDR3 nucleotides read TGTGCCAGCAGCAAACGGACGGGGGTCGATGAGCAGTTCTTC. As protein: CASSKRTGVDEQFF.

This clone occurred a few times. This sequence joins TRBV5-1 and TRBJ2-1; 13 nucleotides line up with TRBD2. CDR1 is SGHRS, CDR2 YFSETQ, per germline. The CDR3 is 17 residues long. The junction had 14 bases not matched to a gene; V was cut back by 5 bases and J by 9 bases. This CDR3 reads CASRVISSTSGRGEQFF. The CDR3 region has the DNA TGCGCCAGCAGAGTTATCAGTAGCACTAGCGGGAGGGGTGAGCAGTTCTTC.

The chain has TRBV18 and TRBJ1-4; TRBD1 is a possible D gene (5 bases). Trimming took 0 bases from V and 6 from J, leaving 11 bases between them. The CDR3 length is 15 residues. Germline V gene sequence: CDR1 KGHSH, CDR2 LQKENI. CDR3 sequence reads: CASSPPGRVHEKLFF. DNA of the CDR3: TGTGCCAGCTCACCACCGGGCAGGGTGCATGAAAAACTGTTTTTT.

The V and J genes are TRBV19 and TRBJ1-2; the match to TRBD1 covers 7 bases. The ends lost 4 bases at V and 7 bases at J; junction bases unmatched: 12. Germline V gene sequence: CDR1 LNHDA, CDR2 SQIVND (reference sequence). The CDR3 extends over 15 amino acids. Written as DNA, the CDR3 is TGTGCCAGTAGTACCAGGTGGGACAGCCGCGGTGGCTACACCTTC. It encodes CASSTRWDSRGGYTF.

V usage is TRBV7-6 and J usage is TRBJ1-2; 8 bases align to TRBD1. Unmatched junction bases numbered 1, after V lost 4 bases and J lost 3 bases. The CDR3 consists of 13 residues. Germline V CDR1 and CDR2: SGHVS, FNYEAQ. CDR3 sequence reads: CASSSGGDYGYTF. CDR3 DNA: TGTGCCAGCAGCTCAGGGGGCGACTATGGCTACACCTTC.

The chain couples TRBV19 to TRBJ2-4; maybe TRBD1 (5 bases). Trimming cost V 2 bases and J 1 base, with 12 bases left between them. Germline lookup yields CDR1 LNHDA and CDR2 SQIVND (reference sequence). The CDR3 extends over 16 amino acids. The CDR3 here is CASSITGADAKNIQYF. The CDR3 bases are TGTGCCAGTAGTATAACTGGGGCGGATGCCAAAAACATTCAGTACTTC.

CDR3 sequence (DNA): TGCGCCAGCAGCCTCTACCGGGACAGCCAAGAGACCCAGTACTTC. Its protein product is CASSLYRDSQETQYF. V gene TRBV4-1 combines with J gene TRBJ2-5, with 7 bases that match TRBD1. J lost 1 base, V lost 4 bases, and 6 bases had no gene match. Germline loops: CDR1 MGHRA, CDR2 YSYEKL. The length of the CDR3 is 15 residues.

The chain joins TRBV7-2 to TRBJ1-4, with a weak D call TRBD1 (5 bases). The V end lost 2 bases, the J end lost 4 bases, and 8 bases lay between the germline ends. Germline loops: CDR1 SGHTA, CDR2 FQGNSA. CDR3 length: 14 amino acids. The CDR3 DNA reads as TGTGCCAGCAGCTTATCAGGGAATAATGAAAAACTGTTTTTT. This gives the protein CASSLSGNNEKLFF.

The genes are TRBV29-1 and TRBJ1-1; D call uncertain. Per the germline V gene, CDR1 is SQVTM and CDR2 is ANQGSEA. Between the trimmed V and J ends, which lost 2 bases and 2 bases, there was a span of 9 bases. The CDR3 loop spans 13 amino acids. CDR3 loop: CSVEFTVNTEAFF. DNA of the CDR3: TGCAGCGTTGAATTCACGGTCAACACTGAAGCTTTCTTT. Variable domain in full (rest from reference TRBV29-1 and TRBJ1-1): SAVISQKPSRDICQRGTSLTIQCQVDSQVTMMFWYRQQPGQSLTLIATANQGSEATYESGFVIDKFPISRPNLTFSTLTVSNMSPEDSSIYLCSVEFTVNTEAFFGQGTRLTVV.

J is TRBJ2-5 and V is TRBV14; a weak D match, TRBD2 (6 bases). The V gene lost 4 bases and the J gene lost 5 bases, with 17 bases spanning the gap. The length of the CDR3 is 15 residues. Germline V gene lookup returns CDR1 SGHDN and CDR2 FVKESK. The CDR3 loop is CASSRHSGGTETQYF. CDR3 DNA sequence: TGTGCCAGCAGCCGCCATTCGGGCGGGACGGAGACCCAGTACTTC.

The rearrangement joins TRBV28 to TRBJ1-3; 7 bases match TRBD1. The CDR3 runs 12 residues. Germline V gene data show CDR1 as MDHEN and CDR2 as SYDVKM. The junction had 5 bases not matched to a gene; V was cut back by 2 bases and J by 13 bases. CDR3 DNA: TGTGCCAGCAGTTTAGAGGGGGCATCAATATATTTT. Translating gives CASSLEGASIYF. Supplemented by reference TRBV28 and TRBJ1-3, the full variable domain reads DVKVTQSSRYLVKRTGEKVFLECVQDMDHENMFWYRQDPGLGLRLIYFSYDVKMKEKGDIPEGYSVSREKKERFSLILESASTNQTSMYLCASSLEGASIYFGEGSWLTVV.

This clone was detected a few times. The gene calls are TRBV2 and TRBJ2-7, with D perhaps matching TRBD2 (5 bases). This CDR3 comprises 12 residues. The V gene's germline CDR1 is SNHLY and CDR2 FYNNEI. The V gene lost 5 bases and the J gene lost 5 bases, with 10 bases spanning the gap. The CDR3 region is CASSTGVHEQYF. CDR3 sequence (DNA): TGTGCCAGCAGTACCGGGGTCCACGAGCAGTACTTC.

V gene TRBV2 combines with J gene TRBJ1-1; TRBD1 agrees at 7 bases. J gave up 4 bases and V 5 bases, and 7 bases lay outside the gene matches. The CDR3 is made up of 14 amino acids. CDR1 is SNHLY and CDR2 is FYNNEI in the germline V gene. CDR3 protein: CASSQDRLGTEAFF. The CDR3 DNA is TGTGCCAGCAGTCAGGACAGGTTGGGCACTGAAGCTTTCTTT.

The chain joins TRBV5-5 to TRBJ2-1; 7 bases are shared with TRBD2. J was trimmed by 8 bases and V by 5 bases; bases with no gene match: 4. Germline-derived CDR1 and CDR2 are SGHKS and YYEKEE (reference sequence). CDR3 length: 12 residues. CDR3 residues: CASRDTSDEQFF. CDR3 nucleotides: TGTGCCAGCAGAGATACTAGCGATGAGCAGTTCTTC.

This clone was observed a handful of times. The J gene is TRBJ2-7, the V gene TRBV28, with TRBD2 identical over 12 bases. Per the germline V gene, CDR1 is MDHEN and CDR2 is SYDVKM. J was trimmed by 2 bases and V by 4 bases; bases with no gene match: 3. This CDR3 contains 15 residues. The CDR3 DNA reads as TGTGCCAGCAGTTCCCTAGCGGGAGGGCCCTACGAGCAGTACTTC. Amino acids: CASSSLAGGPYEQYF. Supplemented by reference TRBV28 and TRBJ2-7, the full variable domain reads DVKVTQSSRYLVKRTGEKVFLECVQDMDHENMFWYRQDPGLGLRLIYFSYDVKMKEKGDIPEGYSVSREKKERFSLILESASTNQTSMYLCASSSLAGGPYEQYFGPGTRLTVT.

This clone was counted once. The rearrangement links TRBV5-1 to TRBJ2-7; a possible D gene is TRBD1 (6 bases). Trimming removed 0 bases from V and 4 bases from J, with 14 bases in between. CDR1 and CDR2 (germline): SGHRS, YFSETQ. CDR3 length: 15 residues. The CDR3 loop reads CASSLEGVGLYEQYF. The CDR3 DNA sequence: TGCGCCAGCAGCTTGGAGGGGGTAGGCTTATACGAGCAGTACTTC.

This sequence joins TRBV19 and TRBJ2-3; TRBD2 matches at 9 bases. With 8 bases clipped from V and 0 bases from J, the junction kept 9 bases outside the gene matches. This CDR3 is 16 amino acids long. Germline assignment: CDR1 LNHDA and CDR2 SQIVND (reference sequence). Here the CDR3 reads CASGGGTSGSTDTQYF. CDR3 in DNA: TGTGCCAGTGGGGGGGGTACTAGCGGGAGCACAGATACGCAGTATTTT.

V and J are TRBV4-2 and TRBJ1-3; 9 nucleotides line up with TRBD1. V gave up 0 bases and J gave up 0 bases; unmatched junction bases: 0. The length of the CDR3 is 16 residues. Germline V gene sequence: CDR1 LGHNA, CDR2 YNFKEQ. The CDR3 coding sequence is TGTGCCAGCAGCCAAGAGACAGGGGGCTCTGGAAACACCATATATTTT. Its translation: CASSQETGGSGNTIYF.